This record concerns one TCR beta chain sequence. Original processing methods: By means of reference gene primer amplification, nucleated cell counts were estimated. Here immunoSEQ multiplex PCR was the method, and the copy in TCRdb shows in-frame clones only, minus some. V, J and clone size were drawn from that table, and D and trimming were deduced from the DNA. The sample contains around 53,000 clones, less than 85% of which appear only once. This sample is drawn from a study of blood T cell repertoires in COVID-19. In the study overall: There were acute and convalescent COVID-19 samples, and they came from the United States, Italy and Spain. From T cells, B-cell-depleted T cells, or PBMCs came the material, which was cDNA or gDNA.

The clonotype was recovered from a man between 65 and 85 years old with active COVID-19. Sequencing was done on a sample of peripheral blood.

For the CDR3, the DNA is TGTGCCAGCAGTTACTCGCTAGCGGGCCTCCAAGAGACCCAGTACTTC. Amino acid sequence: CASSYSLAGLQETQYF. V is TRBV6-5 and J is TRBJ2-5, with 8 bases lining up with TRBD2. Germline trimming cut 0 bases from V and 1 base from J; bases unmatched to any gene: 4. Germline loops: CDR1 MNHEY, CDR2 SVGAGI. The CDR3 totals 16 residues.